Below are 20 T cell receptor beta chains sequenced from a single sample in a study of regulatory T cells in long-lasting Graves disease. The TCR beta library used iRepertoire HTBI primers with Arm-PCR amplification of CDR3. TCRdb passed the multiplex PCR reads through MiXCR, listing each CDR3 protein once. The data contain hundreds of thousands of distinct CDR3 sequences, roughly 18% of them singletons. This sample's time point: newly diagnosed GD, antithyroid drugs for less than 3 months. Construction of the TCR library relied on RNA isolated from PBMCs. Specimen: peripheral blood mononuclear cells (PBMCs), collected at new diagnosis, from a patient treated with antithyroid drugs. The receptors were sampled from a female donor with Graves disease.

Only a few counts were recorded for this clonotype. The CDR3, as DNA: TGTGCCAGCAGTTACGTCGTGGGAGGCGGCCGGTATGGCTACACCTTC. This gives the protein CASSYVVGGGRYGYTF. The chain recombines TRBV6-5 with TRBJ1-2; no reliable D call. The germline V and J ends were trimmed by 2 bases and 5 bases, with 18 bases remaining between them. In germline, CDR1 is MNHEY, CDR2 SVGAGI. The CDR3 has 16 residues.

This clonotype was seen ten or more times. The chain couples TRBV20-1 to TRBJ2-1, with TRBD2 matching 12 bases. Germline loops: CDR1 DFQATT, CDR2 SNEGSKA (reference sequence). This CDR3 contains 16 residues. J was trimmed by 9 bases and V by 0 bases; bases with no gene match: 9. The DNA for the CDR3 is TGCAGTGCTAGAGATCCCCTAGCGGGAGGGCCGGGTGAGCAGTTCTTC. This encodes CSARDPLAGGPGEQFF.

This clonotype was seen at least ten times. The CDR3, as DNA: TGTGCCAGCAGCGTTTCCCCGGGCACCAACGGCGGCTACACCTTC. This codes for CASSVSPGTNGGYTF. V gene TRBV9 combines with J gene TRBJ1-2; no clear D. Germline V gene sequence: CDR1 SGDLS, CDR2 YYNGEE. The V gene lost 2 bases and the J gene lost 8 bases, with 19 bases spanning the gap. CDR3 length: 15 residues.

This clonotype was counted ten times or more. This chain connects TRBV7-9 to TRBJ2-7; 9 nucleotides line up with TRBD1. The CDR3 is made up of 15 amino acids. The ends lost 2 bases at V and 5 bases at J; junction bases unmatched: 7. CDR1 and CDR2 (germline): SEHNR, FQNEAQ (reference sequence). Here the CDR3 reads CASSLRRTGENEQYF. Written as DNA, the CDR3 is TGTGCCAGCAGCTTAAGGCGGACAGGGGAAAACGAGCAGTACTTC.

There are many counts of this clonotype. The CDR3 nucleotides read TGTGCCAGCAGCCCCTCAGAGGGCGGCTACGAGCAGTACTTC. It is translated as CASSPSEGGYEQYF. The genes are TRBV11-3 and TRBJ2-7, with D possibly matching TRBD2 (5 bases). This CDR3 region has 14 residues. V lost 5 bases and J lost 3, with 14 bases in between. CDR1 is SGHNT and CDR2 is YENEEA in the germline V gene.

In this sample, this clonotype turned up many times. The chain is built from TRBV7-9 and TRBJ2-5; D call uncertain. V gave up 4 bases and J gave up 5 bases, with 20 bases separating them. Per germline, CDR1 SEHNR and CDR2 FQNEAQ (reference sequence). CDR3 length: 16 residues. CDR3 residues: CASSSFLDRLRETQYF. Written as DNA, the CDR3 is TGTGCCAGCAGCTCTTTCCTAGACCGGCTGAGGGAGACCCAGTACTTC.

Comments on this clonotype: This clone may be a read error of a much larger clone one base away. Here the CDR3 omits its conserved ending phenylalanine or tryptophan, so a read error is the likely source. The rearrangement uses TRBV6-1 and TRBJ2-7, with a tentative D call TRBD2 (5 bases). Trimming took off 6 bases at V and 3 bases at J, with 12 bases between the two ends. The germline V gene encodes CDR1 MNHNS and CDR2 SASEGT. CDR3 length equals 13 residues. CDR3 loop: CASSVEVGYEQYL. The CDR3 bases are TGTGCCAGCAGCGTGGAGGTGGGCTACGAGCAGTACCTC.

This clonotype was recorded many times. V gene TRBV20-1 combines with J gene TRBJ2-5; 8 bases map to TRBD1. Unmatched junction bases numbered 10, after V lost 5 bases and J lost 5 bases. The CDR3 length is 14 residues. Per the germline V gene, CDR1 is DFQATT and CDR2 is SNEGSKA (reference sequence). For the CDR3, the DNA is TGCAGTGCTGGATCGACAGGGGTAGGCGAGACCCAGTACTTC. Amino acids: CSAGSTGVGETQYF.

Many counts were recorded for this clonotype. The CDR3 region has the DNA TGTGCCATCAGTGAAAACCCGGCAGGGGGGTTTTCTGAAGCTTTCTTT. Its translation: CAISENPAGGFSEAFF. The chain carries TRBV10-3 and TRBJ1-1; 7 bases align to TRBD1. V lost 3 bases, J lost 6 bases, and 13 bases stayed unmatched. This CDR3 is 16 amino acids long. CDR1 ENHRY and CDR2 SYGVKD come from the germline V gene.

In its sample, this clonotype was seen many times. The V call is TRBV6-2 or TRBV6-3, the J call TRBJ2-1; 8 bases are a match to TRBD1. The CDR3 covers 16 residues. Trimming took 5 bases from V and 9 from J; bases not matched to a gene: 15. Germline loops: CDR1 MNHEY, CDR2 SVGEGT. The CDR3 region has the DNA TGTGCCAGCAGTCGAAGACAGGGGATAGGGGTGGTTGAGCAGTTCTTC. Encoded protein: CASSRRQGIGVVEQFF.

This clonotype was detected many times. The chain has TRBV19 and TRBJ2-3; 8 bases are shared with TRBD2. Trimming removed 0 bases from V and 0 bases from J; junction bases left unmatched: 5. This CDR3 contains 17 residues. Germline V lookup: CDR1 LNHDA, CDR2 SQIVND (reference sequence). DNA for the CDR3: TGTGCCAGTAGTATAGATGCTAGCGGGTCTAGCACAGATACGCAGTATTTT. It codes for CASSIDASGSSTDTQYF.

The DNA of the CDR3 is TGTGCCAGCAGTCCCCCGGCGCGAGAGACCCAGTACTTC. This gives the protein CASSPPARETQYF. This chain uses TRBV12-3 or TRBV12-4 with TRBJ2-5; D is ambiguous. This CDR3 comprises 13 residues. The V end lost 5 bases, the J end lost 4 bases, and 11 bases lay between the germline ends.

This rearrangement joins TRBV27 to TRBJ1-5; D gene unclear. The CDR3 consists of 12 residues. With 3 bases removed from V and 5 bases from J, the gap between germline ends came to 5 bases. Per the germline V gene, CDR1 is MNHEY and CDR2 is SMNVEV (reference sequence). CDR3 sequence: CASSFLDQPQHF. The CDR3 DNA reads as TGTGCCAGCAGTTTCCTCGATCAGCCCCAGCATTTT.

This clonotype was seen many times. This sequence joins TRBV6-2 or TRBV6-3 and TRBJ2-7; D is possibly TRBD2 (5 bases). The V and J ends lost 0 bases and 7 bases respectively, with 7 bases between them. The CDR3 contains 12 residues. The germline V gene has CDR1 MNHEY and CDR2 SVGEGT. The CDR3 reads CASSYSGDEQYF. The DNA of the CDR3 is TGTGCCAGCAGTTACTCCGGGGATGAGCAGTACTTC.

This clonotype was detected ten times or more. The J gene is TRBJ2-3, the V gene TRBV3-1, with D possibly TRBD2 on 7 matching bases. This CDR3 has 16 amino acids. V dropped 1 base and J dropped 3 bases, with 14 bases sitting between them. Germline values: CDR1 LGHDT, CDR2 YNNKEL (reference sequence). The CDR3 region is CASSQGGGLMTDTQYF. CDR3 nucleotide sequence: TGTGCCAGCAGCCAAGGGGGGGGGCTTATGACAGATACGCAGTATTTT.

In DNA form, the CDR3 reads TGTGCCAGCACCTACAGGGTGCGCGACACCGGGGAGCTGTTTTTT. Amino acid sequence: CASTYRVRDTGELFF. V usage is TRBV28 and J usage is TRBJ2-2, with D maybe TRBD1 (6 bases). V lost 7 bases, J lost 3 bases, and 15 bases lay in between. CDR1 is MDHEN, CDR2 SYDVKM, per germline. The CDR3 covers 15 residues.

As to this clonotype: At one end, the junction sequence differs from germline, possibly due to a read error. The genes are TRBV5-1 and TRBJ2-1, with 9 bases that match TRBD2. The CDR3 extends over 15 amino acids. Germline assignment: CDR1 SGHRS and CDR2 YFSETQ. The CDR3 loop reads CASSFSGRQDNEQLF. For the CDR3, the DNA is TGCGCCAGCAGCTTTAGCGGGAGACAGGACAATGAGCAGCTCTTC.

This clonotype has a count of ten or more. The chain links TRBV5-5 to TRBJ2-4, with 7 bases matching TRBD2. The V segment lost 4 bases and the J segment 6 bases; nucleotides outside the gene matches: 10. There are 15 residues in the CDR3. Germline assignment: CDR1 SGHKS and CDR2 YYEKEE (reference sequence). The CDR3 nucleotides are TGTGCCAGCAGCCCTAGGGTTGCTAGCGGAAACATTCAGTACTTC. Translated: CASSPRVASGNIQYF.

The sample holds a few counts of this clonotype. A much larger clone lies one base from this, so it may be a read error. The chain has TRBV12-3 or TRBV12-4 and TRBJ1-4; no clear D. The CDR3 length is 15 residues. V lost 4 bases, J lost 3 bases, and 12 bases lay in between. The CDR3 protein is CASSWKGSANEKLFF. Here the CDR3 DNA reads TGTGCCAGCAGTTGGAAAGGCAGCGCTAATGAAAAACTGTTTTTT.

This clonotype was seen at least ten times. The chain is built from TRBV2 and TRBJ1-5; D not resolved. Trimming removed 3 bases at V and 9 bases at J, with 12 bases between. From germline, CDR1 is SNHLY and CDR2 FYNNEI. This CDR3 contains 13 residues. The DNA for the CDR3 is TGTGCCAGCAGTGACAGGAGCCTTCGGCCCCAGCATTTT. Encoded protein: CASSDRSLRPQHF.